The rows below give T cell receptor beta chains drawn from one sample of a study of cytomegalovirus exposure and HLA in healthy donors. Sequencing used immunoSEQ multiplex PCR; TCRdb keeps in-frame clones, though not all of them. The table shows about 130,000 clones, with about 79% occurring only once. Sequenced: PBMCs. These receptors were taken from a woman aged 45-65 years in good health and CMV-seronegative. Each CDR3 is given with its conserved first and last residue. The order of the fields is J gene, V gene, D gene, CDR3 length, clone size, CDR3 DNA, CDR3 protein. A D gene is named only where the DNA matches it firmly. Expanded clones are given a class, and other clones once, few, many or no size at all.

J gene: TRBJ2-2
V gene: TRBV4-3
D gene: TRBD1
CDR3 length: 15
clone size: once
CDR3 DNA: TGCGCCAGCAGCCAAGTCCAGGGGGCCGCCGGGGAGCTGTTTTTT
CDR3 protein: CASSQVQGAAGELFF

J gene: TRBJ2-7
V gene: TRBV13
D gene: TRBD2
CDR3 length: 12
clone size: NA
CDR3 DNA: TGTGCCAGCAGCCTATGGGGGGGCGAGCAGTACTTC
CDR3 protein: CASSLWGGEQYF

J gene: TRBJ1-1
V gene: TRBV29-1
D gene: NA
CDR3 length: 13
clone size: NA
CDR3 DNA: TGCAGCGTTGAAGATAGTAGTAACACTGAAGCTTTCTTT
CDR3 protein: CSVEDSSNTEAFF

J gene: TRBJ2-7
V gene: TRBV7-6
D gene: TRBD1
CDR3 length: 14
clone size: NA
CDR3 DNA: TGTGCCAGCAGCTCCGCAGGGGGTGTGTACGAGCAGTACTTC
CDR3 protein: CASSSAGGVYEQYF

J gene: TRBJ1-4
V gene: TRBV6-5
D gene: NA
CDR3 length: 14
clone size: NA
CDR3 DNA: TGTGCCAGCAGTTATTGGGCAGGGAAGGATAAACTGTTTTTT
CDR3 protein: CASSYWAGKDKLFF

J gene: TRBJ2-7
V gene: TRBV7-9
D gene: TRBD2
CDR3 length: 17
clone size: NA
CDR3 DNA: TGTGCCAGCAGCTTCCAGCTGCGGGAGGCCCGTGCCTACGAGCAGTACTTC
CDR3 protein: CASSFQLREARAYEQYF

J gene: TRBJ1-5
V gene: TRBV7-2
D gene: NA
CDR3 length: 13
clone size: NA
CDR3 DNA: TGTGCCAGCAGCTTAGGGGGAGCTCAGCCCCAGCATTTT
CDR3 protein: CASSLGGAQPQHF

J gene: TRBJ2-5
V gene: TRBV4-3
D gene: TRBD1
CDR3 length: 14
clone size: NA
CDR3 DNA: TGCGCCAGCAGCCACCGGGACAGACAAGAGACCCAGTACTTC
CDR3 protein: CASSHRDRQETQYF

J gene: TRBJ2-7
V gene: TRBV29-1
D gene: TRBD1
CDR3 length: 14
clone size: NA
CDR3 DNA: TGCAGCGTTGAAGGTTCGGGACAGGACTACGAGCAGTACTTC
CDR3 protein: CSVEGSGQDYEQYF

J gene: TRBJ1-5
V gene: TRBV19
D gene: NA
CDR3 length: 15
clone size: NA
CDR3 DNA: TGTGCCAGTAGTACCTCCGGGACGGGGGATCAGCCCCAGCATTTT
CDR3 protein: CASSTSGTGDQPQHF

J gene: TRBJ2-1
V gene: TRBV28
D gene: NA
CDR3 length: 13
clone size: NA
CDR3 DNA: TGTGCCAGCAGTTTAAATGGGAGGAATGAGCAGTTCTTC
CDR3 protein: CASSLNGRNEQFF

J gene: TRBJ1-3
V gene: TRBV28
D gene: TRBD1
CDR3 length: 14
clone size: few
CDR3 DNA: TGTGCCAGCAGTTCAGGGGGCTCTGGAAACACCATATATTTT
CDR3 protein: CASSSGGSGNTIYF

J gene: TRBJ1-5
V gene: TRBV7-2
D gene: NA
CDR3 length: 19
clone size: NA
CDR3 DNA: TGTGCCAGCAGCGAAAATTCAGGGGATTGGGGTTTAAGCAATCAGCCCCAGCATTTT
CDR3 protein: CASSENSGDWGLSNQPQHF

J gene: TRBJ2-4
V gene: TRBV27
D gene: NA
CDR3 length: 12
clone size: NA
CDR3 DNA: TGTGCCAGCAGAACAGGGACGGACATTCAGTACTTC
CDR3 protein: CASRTGTDIQYF

J gene: TRBJ1-6
V gene: TRBV6-5
D gene: TRBD1
CDR3 length: 13
clone size: NA
CDR3 DNA: TGTGCCAGCAGTTGGGACAGGGAATCACCCCTCCACTTT
CDR3 protein: CASSWDRESPLHF

J gene: TRBJ2-7
V gene: TRBV27
D gene: NA
CDR3 length: 13
clone size: NA
CDR3 DNA: TGTGCCAGCAGTCCCGGGACACCCTACGAGCAGTACTTC
CDR3 protein: CASSPGTPYEQYF

J gene: TRBJ1-2
V gene: TRBV4-2
D gene: TRBD1
CDR3 length: 14
clone size: NA
CDR3 DNA: TGTGCCAGCAGCCAAAGGGACAGGGAGGGCGGCTACACCTTC
CDR3 protein: CASSQRDREGGYTF

J gene: TRBJ2-1
V gene: TRBV20-1
D gene: NA
CDR3 length: 11
clone size: few
CDR3 DNA: TGCAGTGCTGAGAGAGGCGAAGAGCAGTTCTTC
CDR3 protein: CSAERGEEQFF

J gene: TRBJ2-7
V gene: TRBV4-3
D gene: TRBD1
CDR3 length: 14
clone size: NA
CDR3 DNA: TGCGCCAGCAGCCAAGATTACAGGGGTGACGAGCAGTACTTC
CDR3 protein: CASSQDYRGDEQYF

J gene: TRBJ2-7
V gene: TRBV5-4
D gene: TRBD2
CDR3 length: 16
clone size: NA
CDR3 DNA: TGTGCCAGCAGCCCATGGACTAGCGGGCTCTCCTACGAGCAGTACTTC
CDR3 protein: CASSPWTSGLSYEQYF

J gene: TRBJ2-7
V gene: TRBV9
D gene: NA
CDR3 length: 14
clone size: NA
CDR3 DNA: TGTGCCAGCAGCGCCGGGGGTACCGGCTACGAGCAGTACTTC
CDR3 protein: CASSAGGTGYEQYF

J gene: TRBJ1-1
V gene: TRBV5-1
D gene: NA
CDR3 length: 14
clone size: medium-sized
CDR3 DNA: TGCGCCAGCAGCGCATACAGTGGGAACACTGAAGCTTTCTTT
CDR3 protein: CASSAYSGNTEAFF

J gene: TRBJ1-4
V gene: TRBV19
D gene: TRBD1
CDR3 length: 17
clone size: NA
CDR3 DNA: TGTGCCAGTTCTTTCAATCCCCCCTACAGGGGGGGGGAAAAACTGTTTTTT
CDR3 protein: CASSFNPPYRGGEKLFF

J gene: TRBJ2-1
V gene: TRBV28
D gene: TRBD1
CDR3 length: 15
clone size: NA
CDR3 DNA: TGTGCCAGCAGTACCAGGGGGCAGGGGTGGACTGAGCAGTTCTTC
CDR3 protein: CASSTRGQGWTEQFF

J gene: TRBJ2-1
V gene: TRBV7-9
D gene: TRBD1
CDR3 length: 16
clone size: NA
CDR3 DNA: TGTGCCAGCAGCGCACCGGGACAGGGGGCATGGAATGAGCAGTTCTTC
CDR3 protein: CASSAPGQGAWNEQFF

J gene: TRBJ2-1
V gene: TRBV7-6
D gene: TRBD1
CDR3 length: 16
clone size: NA
CDR3 DNA: TGTGCCAGCAGCCAAGATAACAGGGGTACCTACAATGAGCAGTTCTTC
CDR3 protein: CASSQDNRGTYNEQFF

J gene: TRBJ2-7
V gene: TRBV7-9
D gene: TRBD2
CDR3 length: 15
clone size: NA
CDR3 DNA: TGTTCCAGCAGCACCGTGTTAGCGGGCTCCTACGAGCAGTACTTC
CDR3 protein: CSSSTVLAGSYEQYF